Presented here are 24 T cell receptor beta chains from one specimen sequenced in a study of T cell clonality in common variable immunodeficiency. Sequenced by immunoSEQ multiplex PCR; TCRdb stores in-frame clones only, minus some. This record lists approximately 60,000 clones, none seen once only, and the top ten clones contain roughly 0.84%. Sequencing was carried out using peripheral blood mononuclear cells. These receptors all stem from a person aged 18 to 69 in good health.

This clone was seen a few times. The sequence runs out 3 residues before the end of the CDR3; the remainder is reconstructed from the germline J gene. The chain recombines TRBV7-2 with TRBJ1-2, with D perhaps matching TRBD1 (6 bases). The germline CDR1 and CDR2 sequences are SGHTA and FQGNSA. This CDR3 has 14 amino acids. The CDR3 protein is CASSLNGRTDTYTF. The sequenced CDR3 bases are TGTGCCAGCAGCTTAAACGGGAGGACAGATACC.

This clone has at least ten counts. The CDR3 end is not reached by the read, which stops 3 residues before it; the germline J gene fills it in. The chain uses TRBV20-1 and TRBJ2-1, with D possibly TRBD1 on 6 matching bases. Germline CDR1 and CDR2: DFQATT and SNEGSKA (reference sequence). V lost 6 bases and J lost 8, with 17 bases in between. This CDR3 spans 13 amino acids. CDR3 protein: CSAHSGTFDEQFF. CDR3 bases read: TGCAGTGCCCACTCCGGGACATTCGATGAG.

This clone occurred many times. The CDR3 end is not reached by the read, which stops 3 residues before it; the germline J gene fills it in. This chain joins TRBV9 and TRBJ2-1, with 11 bases that match TRBD2. The CDR3 loop spans 16 amino acids. Germline V gene data show CDR1 as SGDLS and CDR2 as YYNGEE. The V and J ends lost 0 bases and 5 bases, in that order; junction bases with no gene match: 4. The CDR3: CASSVAGTSGDNEQFF. The CDR3 bases that were read are TGTGCCAGCAGCGTAGCGGGGACTAGCGGAGACAATGAG.

The table lists this clone with many counts. The read ends 3 residues before the CDR3 terminus; that terminus is restored from the germline J gene. This sequence joins TRBV12-3 or TRBV12-4 and TRBJ2-7; D is possibly TRBD1 (5 bases). The CDR3 covers 15 residues. V shed 5 bases and J shed 0 bases, with 14 bases lying between them. Here the CDR3 reads CASSLGRLFSYEQYF. CDR3 bases read: TGTGCCAGCAGTCTGGGGCGACTCTTCTCCTACGAG.

Notes on this clone: Read coverage stops 3 residues before the CDR3 terminus; the germline J gene supplies the remainder. V usage is TRBV5-8 and J usage is TRBJ1-4, with D perhaps matching TRBD1 (5 bases). The CDR3 covers 15 residues. In germline, CDR1 is SGHTS, CDR2 YDEGEE. Between the trimmed V and J ends, which lost 4 bases and 0 bases, there was a span of 10 bases. The part of the CDR3 DNA that was read is TGTGCCAGCAGCCAGGGCGAGACAACTAATGAAAAA. Encoded protein: CASSQGETTNEK. The whole CDR3 protein reads CASSQGETTNEKLFF.

This clone was recorded at least ten times. The read falls 3 residues short of the CDR3 end, and the missing part is taken from the germline J gene. The rearrangement links TRBV2 to TRBJ2-4, with no clear D. V was cut by 2 bases and J by 8 bases, with 4 bases left in between. This CDR3 comprises 11 residues. Germline loops: CDR1 SNHLY, CDR2 FYNNEI. CDR3 residues: CASSERHIQYF. CDR3 DNA, as far as it was read: TGTGCCAGCAGTGAAAGGCACATT.

This clone occurred many times. From the germline J gene comes the end of the CDR3, since the read stops 3 residues before it. This rearrangement joins TRBV20-1 to TRBJ1-1; no clear D gene. From germline, CDR1 is DFQATT and CDR2 SNEGSKA (reference sequence). Trimming removed 0 bases at V and 1 base at J, with 3 bases between. The CDR3 has 12 amino acids. CDR3 loop: CSARDSNTEAFF. CDR3 DNA (partial): TGCAGTGCTAGAGACTCGAACACTGAA.

This clone has more than one count but fewer than ten. The missing CDR3 end, 3 residues past where the read stops, is filled in from the germline J gene. The rearrangement links TRBV7-9 to TRBJ1-5; 7 bases are shared with TRBD1. The CDR3 consists of 15 residues. Germline CDR1 SEHNR, CDR2 FQNEAQ (reference sequence). V gave up 5 bases and J gave up 0 bases; unmatched junction bases: 4. The CDR3 reads CASSRTGDSNQPQHF. The CDR3 bases that were read are TGTGCCAGCAGCCGAACAGGGGATAGCAATCAGCCC.

Many counts were recorded for this clone. Read coverage stops 3 residues before the CDR3 terminus; the germline J gene supplies the remainder. The chain joins TRBV24-1 to TRBJ2-5; 11 bases match TRBD2. The CDR3 is 15 amino acids. V lost 5 bases and J lost 5; bases outside the gene matches: 6. The germline gives CDR1 KGHDR, CDR2 SFDVKD. CDR3 residues: CATSVGSGGEETQYF. Partial CDR3 DNA: TGTGCCACCAGTGTTGGTAGCGGGGGGGAGGAGACC.

This clone occurred many times. The CDR3 goes on 3 residues after the read ends, and that part is filled in from the germline J gene. The chain is built from TRBV2 and TRBJ1-1; the D gene is possibly TRBD1 (6 bases). CDR1 and CDR2 (germline): SNHLY, FYNNEI. Between the trimmed V and J ends, which lost 7 bases and 7 bases, there was a span of 22 bases. This CDR3 region has 15 residues. The CDR3 protein is CASNGGGVYLGEAFF. The DNA read from the CDR3 is TGTGCCAGCAACGGCGGGGGCGTCTATTTAGGTGAA. The entire variable domain, with the rest obtained from reference TRBV2 and TRBJ1-1, is as follows: EPEVTQTPSHQVTQMGQEVILRCVPISNHLYFYWYRQILGQKVEFLVSFYNNEISEKSEIFDDQFSVERPDGSNFTLKIRSTKLEDSAMYFCASNGGGVYLGEAFFGQGTRLTVV.

As concerns this clone: This sequence may be a read error, since a much larger clone differs from it by one base. The CDR3 goes on 3 residues after the read ends, and that part is filled in from the germline J gene. At the DNA level, this CDR3 is encoded by other sequences in the same sample as well. The chain employs TRBV7-2 and TRBJ1-3; the match to TRBD1 covers 8 bases. Germline CDR1 is SGHTA and CDR2 is FQGNSA. This CDR3 contains 13 residues. The CDR3 DNA, read in part, is TGTGCCAGCAGCTTCAGGGGGCAAAACACG. The encoded protein is CASSFRGQNT. The whole CDR3 reads CASSFRGQNTIYF.

This clone was seen many times. From the germline J gene comes the end of the CDR3, since the read stops 3 residues before it. This sequence joins TRBV6-4 and TRBJ2-1, with 13 bases lining up with TRBD2. This CDR3 is 15 amino acids long. V lost 2 bases and J lost 6; bases outside the gene matches: 1. CDR1 and CDR2 from the germline V gene are MRHNA and SNTAGT. The covered CDR3 bases are TGTGCCAGCAGTGACGGACTAGCGGGAGCCAATGAG. It specifies CASSDGLAGANE. The complete CDR3 reads CASSDGLAGANEQFF.

This clone was seen a few times. The read stops 3 residues short of the end of the CDR3; the missing end is completed from the germline J gene. V usage is TRBV10-2 and J usage is TRBJ1-6; a possible D gene is TRBD1 (6 bases). The CDR3 has 15 residues. Between the trimmed V and J ends, which lost 6 bases and 10 bases, there was a span of 19 bases. CDR1 and CDR2 (germline): WSHSY, SAAADI. CDR3 protein: CASSNQGSYTSPLHF. The DNA read from the CDR3 is TGCGCCAGCAGCAATCAGGGGTCCTATACCTCACCC.

This clone was observed many times. The CDR3 goes on 3 residues after the read ends, and that part is filled in from the germline J gene. This chain joins TRBV28 and TRBJ1-2; 7 bases align to TRBD1. The CDR3 length is 16 residues. Germline CDR1 is MDHEN and CDR2 is SYDVKM. Trimming removed 6 bases from V and 6 bases from J; junction bases left unmatched: 16. The part of the CDR3 DNA that was read is TGTGCCAGCAGCCCAGGGGGAGTAGAGGAGAAGGATGGC. As protein: CASSPGGVEEKDG. The whole CDR3 is CASSPGGVEEKDGYTF.

Many counts were recorded for this clone. The read ends 3 residues early relative to the CDR3; the germline J gene fills the gap. The rearrangement uses TRBV12-5 and TRBJ2-3; D may be TRBD1 (5 bases). The CDR3 totals 18 residues. CDR1 is LGHNT, CDR2 FRNRAP, per germline. CDR3 DNA (partial): TGTGCTAGTGGTTTGGACGCGTGGGGCTCTGCGTCCCAAGAGACG. It codes for CASGLDAWGSASQET. The whole CDR3 region reads CASGLDAWGSASQETQYF. Combining the CDR3 with reference TRBV12-5 and TRBJ2-3 gives the whole variable domain DARVTQTPRHKVTEMGQEVTMRCQPILGHNTVFWYRQTMMQGLELLAYFRNRAPLDDSGMPKDRFSAEMPDATLATLKIQPSEPRDSAVYFCASGLDAWGSASQETQYFGPGTRLTVL.

At least ten counts were recorded for this clone. The CDR3 is cut off 3 residues early in the read; its end comes from the germline J gene. The chain is built from TRBV19 and TRBJ2-7; 8 bases map to TRBD1. The germline V gene encodes CDR1 LNHDA and CDR2 SQIVND (reference sequence). This CDR3 comprises 13 residues. The J segment lost 4 bases and the V segment lost 5 bases, leaving 4 bases of the junction unmatched. The sequenced part of the CDR3 DNA is TGTGCCAGTAGTTCAGGGACAGGATACGAG. Protein: CASSSGTGYE. The CDR3 in full is CASSSGTGYEQYF.

Ten or more counts support this clone. CDR3 region: CASSLWTGRGYTF. The covered CDR3 bases are TGTGCCAGCAGCCTATGGACAGGAAGAGGC. V gene TRBV7-9 combines with J gene TRBJ1-2, with 7 bases lining up with TRBD1. Read coverage stops 3 residues before the CDR3 terminus; the germline J gene supplies the remainder. This CDR3 region has 13 residues. Germline V lookup: CDR1 SEHNR, CDR2 FQNEAQ (reference sequence). Full variable domain (outside the CDR3, taken from reference TRBV7-9 and TRBJ1-2): DTGVSQNPRHKITKRGQNVTFRCDPISEHNRLYWYRQTLGQGPEFLTYFQNEAQLEKSRLLSDRFSAERPKGSFSTLEIQRTEQGDSAMYLCASSLWTGRGYTFGSGTRLTVV.

This clone has a count of ten or more. The DNA ends 3 residues before the CDR3 does, and the rest of the CDR3 is filled in from the germline J gene. This sequence joins TRBV20-1 and TRBJ2-1, with 7 positions matching TRBD2. The CDR3 has 14 residues. V lost 5 bases to trimming and J lost 4 bases; unmatched junction nucleotides: 8. Per germline, CDR1 DFQATT and CDR2 SNEGSKA (reference sequence). The CDR3 spells CSASRLADYNEQFF. The CDR3 DNA, read in part, is TGCAGTGCTTCAAGGCTAGCGGATTACAATGAG.

The sample holds many counts of this clone. The CDR3 end is not reached by the read, which stops 3 residues before it; the germline J gene fills it in. The V and J genes are TRBV7-2 and TRBJ1-3, with D unclear. The germline V gene encodes CDR1 SGHTA and CDR2 FQGNSA. This CDR3 is 14 amino acids long. Trimming took 1 base from V and 1 from J, leaving 5 bases between them. Incomplete CDR3 DNA: TGTGCCAGCAGCTTAGAACTATCTGGAAACACC. It encodes CASSLELSGNT. The whole CDR3 protein is CASSLELSGNTIYF.

This clone was seen many times. Here the CDR3 reads CASNRDRNQPQHF. CDR3 bases read: TGTGCCAGTAACAGGGATCGCAATCAGCCC. This chain joins TRBV19 and TRBJ1-5; D is perhaps TRBD1 (6 bases). From the germline J gene comes the end of the CDR3, since the read stops 3 residues before it. The germline V and J ends were trimmed by 7 bases and 2 bases, with 9 bases remaining between them. This CDR3 is 13 amino acids long. Germline V gives CDR1 LNHDA, CDR2 SQIVND (reference sequence). Variable domain in full (rest from reference TRBV19 and TRBJ1-5): DGGITQSPKYLFRKEGQNVTLSCEQNLNHDAMYWYRQDPGQGLRLIYYSQIVNDFQKGDIAEGYSVSREKKESFPLTVTSAQKNPTAFYLCASNRDRNQPQHFGDGTRLSIL.

This clone has more than one count but fewer than ten. Read sequence stops 3 residues before the CDR3 end, and the germline J gene provides the missing end. The chain links TRBV2 to TRBJ2-1; possible D gene TRBD1, 5 bases. With 2 bases removed from V and 0 bases from J, the gap between germline ends came to 11 bases. The CDR3 runs 16 residues. From germline, CDR1 is SNHLY and CDR2 FYNNEI. CDR3 DNA, as far as it was read: TGTGCCAGCAGTGAAACAGGCCCGAGCTCCTACAATGAG. This gives the protein CASSETGPSSYNE. The full CDR3 sequence reads CASSETGPSSYNEQFF.

A word on this clone: The CDR3 is cut off 3 residues early in the read; its end comes from the germline J gene. The J gene is TRBJ2-2, the V gene TRBV19; D perhaps matches TRBD1 (5 bases). CDR1 is LNHDA and CDR2 is SQIVND in the germline V gene (reference sequence). The CDR3 is 12 amino acids. CDR3 bases read: TGTGCCAGTAGTACCCTAGGGGAAAAG. Its protein is CASSTLGEK. The CDR3, in full, reads CASSTLGEKLFF.

This clone has a count of ten or more. The read finishes 3 residues shy of the CDR3 end, and the germline J gene is used to complete it. The chain employs TRBV5-4 and TRBJ2-2, with TRBD1 matching 9 bases. Germline values: CDR1 SGHNT, CDR2 YYREEE (reference sequence). The CDR3 consists of 16 residues. V was pared by 2 bases and J by 7 bases, with 9 bases of the junction left unmatched. CDR3 bases read: TGTGCCAGCAGCTTCACAGGGGGCGGAGATATCGGGGAG. This translates into CASSFTGGGDIGE. The complete CDR3 reads CASSFTGGGDIGELFF.

In this sample, this clone turned up many times. The CDR3 end is not reached by the read, which stops 3 residues before it; the germline J gene fills it in. This chain joins TRBV7-9 and TRBJ2-4; 7 positions agree with TRBD2. In germline, CDR1 is SEHNR, CDR2 FQNEAQ (reference sequence). Trimming cost V 1 base and J 7 bases; bases outside gene matches: 4. This CDR3 is 14 amino acids long. CDR3 amino acids: CASSLGGGVNIQYF. The CDR3 DNA, read in part, is TGTGCCAGCAGCTTAGGGGGAGGGGTGAACATT.